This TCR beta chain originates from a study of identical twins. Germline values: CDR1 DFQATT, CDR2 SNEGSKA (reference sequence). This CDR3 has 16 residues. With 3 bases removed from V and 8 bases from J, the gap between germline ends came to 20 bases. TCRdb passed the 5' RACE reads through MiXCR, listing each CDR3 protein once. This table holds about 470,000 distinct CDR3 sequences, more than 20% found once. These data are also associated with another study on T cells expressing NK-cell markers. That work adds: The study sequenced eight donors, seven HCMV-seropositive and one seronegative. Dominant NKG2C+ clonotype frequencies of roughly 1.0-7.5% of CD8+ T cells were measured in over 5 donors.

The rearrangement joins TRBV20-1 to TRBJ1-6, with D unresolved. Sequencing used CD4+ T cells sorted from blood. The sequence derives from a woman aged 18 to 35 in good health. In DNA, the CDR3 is TGCAGTGCTAGCGATTCAAGCCGGGGAAGAGATTCACCCCTCCACTTT. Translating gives CSASDSSRGRDSPLHF.